Listed here is a single TCR beta chain. Its antigen is not identified. The data are from a study of T cell repertoires in cytomegalovirus infection. Study-wide points: Individuals carrying CMV plus the relevant HLA were identified by cumulative frequency of public TCR beta families. CMV-specific HLA-C-restricted TCR beta clonotypes dominated the ex vivo response.

This CDR3 has 15 amino acids. V lost 3 bases and J lost 1, with 12 bases in between. Germline CDR1 is MDHEN and CDR2 is SYDVKM. One entry per CDR3 protein, called by TCRdb with MiXCR from the reads. The data hold hundreds of thousands of distinct CDR3 sequences, with 5% to 8.5% observed a single time. V and J are TRBV28 and TRBJ1-1; D may be TRBD1 (6 bases). This TCR was sampled from a human donor in good health (CMV status not recorded). Some clones in this sample may be carry-over from other donors' samples. The sample was PBMCs. CDR3 sequence: CASSFPTGQNTEAFF. CDR3 DNA sequence: TGTGCCAGCAGTTTCCCAACAGGGCAGAACACTGAAGCTTTCTTT.